This TCR beta chain was observed in a study of T cells in Graves' hyperthyroidism and ophthalmopathy. Points from the study as a whole: In the analysis, a 13 V-J model separated ophthalmopathy from stable hyperthyroidism. Most thyroid-expanded clonotypes above 0.001 were also found in blood.

RNA transcripts were the template for amplifying TCR beta CDR3 regions. TCR CDR3 underwent first-round RT-PCR with the HTBI primer set. Each CDR3 protein is one row after TCRdb ran MiXCR on the multiplex PCR reads. Seen here are a few hundred thousand distinct CDR3 sequences, approximately 17% observed once, and the top ten hold 15% to 20%. Deletions cut 0 bases from V and 1 base from J, with 15 bases between. The CDR3 is 17 amino acids. The germline V gene encodes CDR1 MNHEY and CDR2 SMNVEV (reference sequence). This clonotype was counted at least ten times. Its cognate antigen is unknown. PBMCs were sourced from roughly 9.3 ml fresh peripheral blood.

The receptor's source is a woman under 30 with Graves' ophthalmopathy. V gene TRBV27 combines with J gene TRBJ1-2; no clear D gene. Material: blood. DNA of the CDR3: TGTGCCAGCAGTTTATCGGAAGGGCAGCAAGATAACTATGGCTACACCTTC. This encodes CASSLSEGQQDNYGYTF.